This entry is about one T cell receptor (beta chain). Assay used: immunoSEQ multiplex PCR; TCRdb lists only in-frame clones, some missing. Of approximately 57,000 clones detected, roughly 86% appear once; the ten largest clones hold about a fifth. After removal of 4 bases from V and 8 bases from J, the junction contained 5 bases not matched to a gene. Germline CDR1 SGDLS, CDR2 YYNGEE. This CDR3 has 13 residues. This sample is drawn from a study of T cells in tuberculosis. Cells were sorted from thawed PBMC rested overnight and stained with GMM-loaded CD1B tetramer, viability dye and anti-CD3. C32 glucose monomycolate from Rhodococcus equi was loaded onto the CD1B tetramers.

This sequence was found in an adult woman with latent tuberculosis. This chain links TRBV9 with TRBJ2-3; TRBD2 matches at 9 bases. Sequenced material: CD1b-GMM tetramer-negative cells sorted from PBMCs. The CDR3 region has the DNA TGTGCCAGCAGCTCGCGGGAGGGCCTTACGCAGTATTTT. Amino acid sequence: CASSSREGLTQYF. Full variable domain (remainder filled in from reference TRBV9 and TRBJ2-3): DSGVTQTPKHLITATGQRVTLRCSPRSGDLSVYWYQQSLDQGLQFLIQYYNGEERAKGNILERFSAQQFPDLHSELNLSSLELGDSALYFCASSSREGLTQYFGPGTRLTVL.